This is a list of T cell receptor beta chains from one sample in a study of identical twins. MiXCR, run by TCRdb on the 5' RACE reads, gives a single entry per CDR3 protein. The sample shows about 690,000 distinct CDR3 sequences, approximately 21% of them seen only once. The same data also contributed to another study, on T cells expressing NK-cell markers.

The sequencing sample was made of PBMCs. Receptor source: a young woman in good health. Both conserved end residues are part of each CDR3. Each record gives: J gene, D gene, V gene, clone size, CDR3 DNA, CDR3 protein. D genes are given only for firm matches. The size field is filled for only some rows; it gives once, few, many or a size class.

>TRBJ2-6|TRBD2|TRBV5-1|few
TGCGCCAGCAGCTTCCTTGGGAGGGTTAGAGGGGCCAACGTCCTGACTTTC
CASSFLGRVRGANVLTF
>TRBJ1-1|-|TRBV25-1|-
TGTGCCAGCAGTGAATATAGGGTACAGGGAGAAGCTTTCTTT
CASSEYRVQGEAFF
>TRBJ2-5|TRBD2|TRBV5-5|-
TGTGCCAGCAGCTACCCCCTAGCGGGCCAACAAGAGACCCAGTACTTC
CASSYPLAGQQETQYF
>TRBJ2-7|TRBD1|TRBV11-2|many
TGTGCCAGCTCACCGGGACAGGGGGCTTACGAGCAGTACTTC
CASSPGQGAYEQYF
>TRBJ2-6|TRBD1|TRBV4-1|-
TGCGCCAGCAGCCCGGGACAGGGGGGCTCTGGGGCCAACGTCCTGACTTTC
CASSPGQGGSGANVLTF
>TRBJ2-7|-|TRBV10-3|-
TGTGCCATCAAAAGGGCAGGAACGGGAGAGCAGTACTTC
CAIKRAGTGEQYF
>TRBJ2-7|TRBD1|TRBV2|-
TGTGCCAGCAGTACCGAGACAGGGGGCCACGAGCAGTACTTC
CASSTETGGHEQYF
>TRBJ2-7|-|TRBV20-1|-
TGCAGTGCATTTAGCGGAGCCTCCTACGAGCAGTACTTC
CSAFSGASYEQYF
>TRBJ2-2|-|TRBV24-1|few
TGTGCCACCAGTGACCCGACTCACTACACCGGGGAGCTGTTTTTT
CATSDPTHYTGELFF
>TRBJ2-7|TRBD1|TRBV27|-
TGTGCCAGCAGTTTATTCGGGGACAGGGGGTTGTACGAGCAGTACTTC
CASSLFGDRGLYEQYF
>TRBJ2-1|TRBD2|TRBV7-8|few
TGTGCCAGCAGCTTAGTCACTAGCGCCCTACCCAATGAGCAGTTCTTC
CASSLVTSALPNEQFF
>TRBJ1-5|-|TRBV15|few
TGTGCCACCAGCAGAGATGGAGGGGGGCGGCCCCAGCATTTT
CATSRDGGGRPQHF
>TRBJ2-3|TRBD2|TRBV10-2|-
TGCGCCAGCCGGCAGCGGGACCCCACAGATACGCAGTATTTT
CASRQRDPTDTQYF
>TRBJ2-1|-|TRBV7-2|-
TGTGCCAGCAGCTTTTCATGGGCCATGGTGGGCAATGAGCAGTTCTTC
CASSFSWAMVGNEQFF